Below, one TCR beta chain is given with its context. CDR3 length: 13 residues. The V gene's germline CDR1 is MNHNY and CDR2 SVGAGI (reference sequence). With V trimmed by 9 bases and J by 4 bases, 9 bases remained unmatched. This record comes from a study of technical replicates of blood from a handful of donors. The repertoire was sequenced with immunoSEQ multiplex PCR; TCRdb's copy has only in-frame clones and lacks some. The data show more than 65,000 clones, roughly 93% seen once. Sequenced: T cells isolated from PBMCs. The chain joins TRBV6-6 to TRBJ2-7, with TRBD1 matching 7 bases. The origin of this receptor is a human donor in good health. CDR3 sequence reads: CASWNRGVYEQYF. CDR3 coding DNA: TGTGCCAGTTGGAACAGGGGTGTGTACGAGCAGTACTTC.